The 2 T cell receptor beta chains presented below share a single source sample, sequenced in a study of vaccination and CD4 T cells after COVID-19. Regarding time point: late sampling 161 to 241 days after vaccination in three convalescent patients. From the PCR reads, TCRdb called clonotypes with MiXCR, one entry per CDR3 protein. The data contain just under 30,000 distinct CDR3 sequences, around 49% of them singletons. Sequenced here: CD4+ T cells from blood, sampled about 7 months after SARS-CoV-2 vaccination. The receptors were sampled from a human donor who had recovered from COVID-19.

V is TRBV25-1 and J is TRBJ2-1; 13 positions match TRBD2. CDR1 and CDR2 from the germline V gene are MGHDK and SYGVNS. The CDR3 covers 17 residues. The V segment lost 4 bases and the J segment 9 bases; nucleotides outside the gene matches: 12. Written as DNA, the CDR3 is TGTGCCAGCAGTGGCTCCCCCGGGACTAGCGGGACAGTTGAGCAGTTCTTC. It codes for CASSGSPGTSGTVEQFF.

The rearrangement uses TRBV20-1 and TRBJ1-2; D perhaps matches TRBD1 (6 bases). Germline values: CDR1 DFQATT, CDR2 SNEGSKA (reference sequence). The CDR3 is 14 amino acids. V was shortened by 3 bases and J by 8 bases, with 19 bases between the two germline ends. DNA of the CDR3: TGCAGTGCTAGGGCCGTACAGGGTCGGTACGGCTACACCTTC. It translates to CSARAVQGRYGYTF.